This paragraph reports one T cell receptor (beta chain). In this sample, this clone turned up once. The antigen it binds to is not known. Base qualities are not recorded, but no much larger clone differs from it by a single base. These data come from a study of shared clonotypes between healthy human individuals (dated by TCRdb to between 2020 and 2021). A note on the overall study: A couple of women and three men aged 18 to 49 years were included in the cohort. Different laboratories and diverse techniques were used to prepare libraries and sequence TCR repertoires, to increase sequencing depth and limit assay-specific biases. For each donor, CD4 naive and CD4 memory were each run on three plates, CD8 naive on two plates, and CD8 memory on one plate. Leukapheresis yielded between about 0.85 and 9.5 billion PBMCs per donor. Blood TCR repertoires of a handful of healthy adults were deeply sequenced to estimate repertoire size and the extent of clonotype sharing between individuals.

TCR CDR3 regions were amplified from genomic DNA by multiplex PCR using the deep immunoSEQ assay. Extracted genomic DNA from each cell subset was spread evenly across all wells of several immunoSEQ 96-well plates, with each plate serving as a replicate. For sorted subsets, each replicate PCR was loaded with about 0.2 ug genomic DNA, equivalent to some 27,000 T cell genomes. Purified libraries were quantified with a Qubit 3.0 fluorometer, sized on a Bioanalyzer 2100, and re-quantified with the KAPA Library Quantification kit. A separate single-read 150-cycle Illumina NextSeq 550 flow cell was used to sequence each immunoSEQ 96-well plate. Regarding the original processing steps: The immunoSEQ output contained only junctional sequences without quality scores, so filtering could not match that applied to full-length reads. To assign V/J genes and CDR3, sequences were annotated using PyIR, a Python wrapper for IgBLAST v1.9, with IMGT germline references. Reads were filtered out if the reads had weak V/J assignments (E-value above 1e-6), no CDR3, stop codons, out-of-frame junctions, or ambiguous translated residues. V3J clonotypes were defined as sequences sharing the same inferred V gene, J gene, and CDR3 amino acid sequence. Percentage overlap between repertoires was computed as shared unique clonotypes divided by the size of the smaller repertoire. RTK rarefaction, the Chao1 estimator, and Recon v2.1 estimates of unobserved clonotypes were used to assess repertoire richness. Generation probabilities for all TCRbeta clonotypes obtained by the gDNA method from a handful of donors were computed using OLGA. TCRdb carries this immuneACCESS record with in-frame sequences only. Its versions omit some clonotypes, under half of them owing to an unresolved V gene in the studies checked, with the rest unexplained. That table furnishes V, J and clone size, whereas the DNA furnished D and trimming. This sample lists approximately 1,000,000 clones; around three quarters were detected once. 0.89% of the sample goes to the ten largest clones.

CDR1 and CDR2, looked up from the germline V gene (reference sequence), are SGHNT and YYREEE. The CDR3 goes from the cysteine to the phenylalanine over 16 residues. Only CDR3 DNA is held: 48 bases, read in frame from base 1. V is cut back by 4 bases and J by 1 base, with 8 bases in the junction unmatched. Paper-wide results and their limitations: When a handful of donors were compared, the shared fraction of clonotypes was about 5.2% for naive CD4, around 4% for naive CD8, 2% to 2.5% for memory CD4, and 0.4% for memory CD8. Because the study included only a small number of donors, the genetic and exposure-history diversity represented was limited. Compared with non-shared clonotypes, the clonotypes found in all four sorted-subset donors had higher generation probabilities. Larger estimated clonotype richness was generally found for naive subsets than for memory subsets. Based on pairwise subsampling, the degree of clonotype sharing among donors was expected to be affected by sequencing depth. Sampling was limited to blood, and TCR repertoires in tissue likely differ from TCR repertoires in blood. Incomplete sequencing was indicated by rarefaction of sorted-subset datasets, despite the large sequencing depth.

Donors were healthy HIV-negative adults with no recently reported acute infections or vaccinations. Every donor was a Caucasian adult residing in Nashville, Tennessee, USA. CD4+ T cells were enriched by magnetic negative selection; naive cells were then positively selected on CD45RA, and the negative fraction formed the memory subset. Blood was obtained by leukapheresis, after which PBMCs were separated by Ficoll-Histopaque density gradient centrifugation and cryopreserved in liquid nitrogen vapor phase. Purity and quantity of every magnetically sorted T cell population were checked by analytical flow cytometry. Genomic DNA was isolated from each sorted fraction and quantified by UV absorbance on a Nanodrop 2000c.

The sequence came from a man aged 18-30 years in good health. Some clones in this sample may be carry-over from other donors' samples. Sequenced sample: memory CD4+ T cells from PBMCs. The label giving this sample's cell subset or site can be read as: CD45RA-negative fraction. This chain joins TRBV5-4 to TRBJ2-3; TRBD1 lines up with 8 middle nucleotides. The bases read TGTGCCAGCAGCGCGGACAGGGAAAGGGGCACAGATACGCAGTATTTT. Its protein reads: CASSADRERGTDTQYF.